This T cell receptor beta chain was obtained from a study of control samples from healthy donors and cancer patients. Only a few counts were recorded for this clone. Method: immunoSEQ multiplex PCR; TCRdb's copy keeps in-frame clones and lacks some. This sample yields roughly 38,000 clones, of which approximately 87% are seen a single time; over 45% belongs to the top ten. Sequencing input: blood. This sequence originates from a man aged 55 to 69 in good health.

CDR3 sequence (DNA): TGTGCCAGCAGTTACTCCCCCGGGACAGGGTTCCACGAGCAGTACTTC. Residues: CASSYSPGTGFHEQYF. The V gene is TRBV6-5, the J gene TRBJ2-7; 9 bases align to TRBD1. Germline-derived CDR1 and CDR2 are MNHEY and SVGAGI. V shed 0 bases, J shed 5 bases, and the junction held 8 bases outside the gene matches. The length of the CDR3 is 16 residues.